The clone carrying this T cell receptor (beta chain) showed up just a few times. Its antigen is not identified. The data stem from a study of T cell repertoires in cytomegalovirus infection. Across the study: Public TCR beta signatures provided an indication of both CMV infection and a matching HLA type. General observations from the study: Dominating the ex vivo response were TCR beta clonotypes that were CMV-specific and HLA-C-restricted.

V was pared by 7 bases and J by 1 base, with 7 bases of the junction left unmatched. CDR1 and CDR2 from the germline V gene are PRHDT and FYEKMQ (reference sequence). This CDR3 has 14 amino acids. One entry per CDR3 protein, called by TCRdb with MiXCR from the reads. This table holds about 110,000 distinct CDR3 sequences, over 40% found once. J is TRBJ2-7 and V is TRBV13; 7 bases agree with TRBD2. This receptor was taken from a human donor in good health (CMV status not recorded). Some clones in this sample may be carry-over from other donors' samples. The material was CD8+ T cells from cultured PBMCs, obtained from culture after CMV antigen stimulation. The DNA of the CDR3 is TGTGCCAGCACCAACGGGGGGAGTTCCTACGAGCAGTACTTC. It yields the protein CASTNGGSSYEQYF. Drawing the rest from reference TRBV13 and TRBJ2-7, the complete variable domain is AAGVIQSPRHLIKEKRETATLKCYPIPRHDTVYWYQQGPGQDPQFLISFYEKMQSDKGSIPDRFSAQQFSDYHSELNMSSLELGDSALYFCASTNGGSSYEQYFGPGTRLTVT.